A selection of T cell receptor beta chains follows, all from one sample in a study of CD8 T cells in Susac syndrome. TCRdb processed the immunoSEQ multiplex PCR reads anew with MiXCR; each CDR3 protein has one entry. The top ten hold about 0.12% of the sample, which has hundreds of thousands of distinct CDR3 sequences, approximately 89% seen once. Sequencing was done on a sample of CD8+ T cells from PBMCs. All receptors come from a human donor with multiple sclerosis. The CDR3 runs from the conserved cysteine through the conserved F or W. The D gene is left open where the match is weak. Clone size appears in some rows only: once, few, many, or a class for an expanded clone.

DNA: TGTGCCAGCAGTTTAATCGGGGGCACCACTGAAGCTTTCTTT
CDR3: CASSLIGGTTEAFF
size: NA
J: TRBJ1-1
V: TRBV28
D: NA

DNA: TGTGCCAGCAGTGAATTTCGGGACAGTCAAGAGACCCAGTACTTC
CDR3: CASSEFRDSQETQYF
size: NA
J: TRBJ2-5
V: TRBV25-1
D: TRBD1

DNA: TGCGCCAGCAGCCGCACCGGGGCCCTCCCAGGAGGCTACACCTTC
CDR3: CASSRTGALPGGYTF
size: NA
J: TRBJ1-2
V: TRBV4-1
D: NA

DNA: TGTGCCAGCAACGAACGACTCCTCGGGACAGATACGCAGTATTTT
CDR3: CASNERLLGTDTQYF
size: NA
J: TRBJ2-3
V: TRBV6-5
D: NA

DNA: TGTGCCTGGATCCCCCCAGGAGGGGTTTACTATGGCTACACCTTC
CDR3: CAWIPPGGVYYGYTF
size: NA
J: TRBJ1-2
V: TRBV30
D: NA

DNA: TGCAGTGCTATACTAGCGGGATCCGAGACCCAGTACTTC
CDR3: CSAILAGSETQYF
size: once
J: TRBJ2-5
V: TRBV20-1
D: TRBD2

DNA: TGCAGCGTTGAAGGCGAACAGTTGAACACTGAAGCTTTCTTT
CDR3: CSVEGEQLNTEAFF
size: NA
J: TRBJ1-1
V: TRBV29-1
D: NA

DNA: TGCAGTGCCCCAAAACTAGCGGTCGAGTTATCCCAAGAGACCCAGTACTTC
CDR3: CSAPKLAVELSQETQYF
size: NA
J: TRBJ2-5
V: TRBV20-1
D: TRBD2

DNA: TGCGCCAGCAGCTTGGATGCAGGGACCGGGGAGCTGTTTTTT
CDR3: CASSLDAGTGELFF
size: NA
J: TRBJ2-2
V: TRBV5-1
D: NA

DNA: TGTGCCAGCAGTCCGCATAGCGGGCGCGTCTACAATGAGCAGTTCTTC
CDR3: CASSPHSGRVYNEQFF
size: NA
J: TRBJ2-1
V: TRBV12-3/TRBV12-4
D: TRBD2

DNA: TGTGCCTGGAGTTATCCCGGACAGTTTGAAGCTTTCTTT
CDR3: CAWSYPGQFEAFF
size: NA
J: TRBJ1-1
V: TRBV30
D: NA

DNA: TGTGCCAGTAGGATCTCCATGAACACTGAAGCTTTCTTT
CDR3: CASRISMNTEAFF
size: NA
J: TRBJ1-1
V: TRBV19
D: NA

DNA: TGCAGTGCTAGCGTTGAAGCCGGGTCGTACCAAGAGACCCAGTACTTC
CDR3: CSASVEAGSYQETQYF
size: NA
J: TRBJ2-5
V: TRBV20-1
D: NA

DNA: TGCGCCAGCAGGACTTACCTCGGAGAAGCTTTCTTT
CDR3: CASRTYLGEAFF
size: NA
J: TRBJ1-1
V: TRBV10-2
D: NA

DNA: TGTGCCAGCAGTTCCCCGACTAGCGGGAGGACTCCCTCTTACGAGCAGTACTTC
CDR3: CASSSPTSGRTPSYEQYF
size: NA
J: TRBJ2-7
V: TRBV28
D: TRBD2

DNA: TGTGCCAGCAGCTTATGGGGACAGCCTAACAATGAAGCTTTCTTT
CDR3: CASSLWGQPNNEAFF
size: NA
J: TRBJ1-1
V: TRBV7-9
D: TRBD1

DNA: TGCAGTGCTAGAGAGGACTATTTACATGGCGAAGATACGCAGTATTTT
CDR3: CSAREDYLHGEDTQYF
size: once
J: TRBJ2-3
V: TRBV20-1
D: NA

DNA: TGCAGTGCTAGAGACATCCGTTCAGGGGGCTTGGGTCCTTCGCATTTT
CDR3: CSARDIRSGGLGPSHF
size: NA
J: TRBJ1-5
V: TRBV20-1
D: TRBD1

DNA: TGTGCCAGCAGTTTACTGGGGCGCTACACTGAAGCTTTCTTT
CDR3: CASSLLGRYTEAFF
size: NA
J: TRBJ1-1
V: TRBV27
D: NA

DNA: TGCAGCGTTGAAATACAGGGGTTATACACAGATACGCAGTATTTT
CDR3: CSVEIQGLYTDTQYF
size: NA
J: TRBJ2-3
V: TRBV29-1
D: TRBD1

DNA: TGTGCCAGCTCAATTTCCGGGACTAGCGGGTACTCCTACAATGAGCAGTTCTTC
CDR3: CASSISGTSGYSYNEQFF
size: NA
J: TRBJ2-1
V: TRBV18
D: TRBD2

DNA: TGCGCCAGCAGCTACCCAGGGGCGGTGAACACTGAAGCTTTCTTT
CDR3: CASSYPGAVNTEAFF
size: NA
J: TRBJ1-1
V: TRBV4-1
D: NA

DNA: TGTGCCAGCAGCTCCGGACAGGATAATGAAAAACTGTTTTTT
CDR3: CASSSGQDNEKLFF
size: NA
J: TRBJ1-4
V: TRBV7-9
D: TRBD1

DNA: TGTGCCTGGAGTATGACAGGGGGATTCGACATTCAGTACTTC
CDR3: CAWSMTGGFDIQYF
size: NA
J: TRBJ2-4
V: TRBV30
D: TRBD1

DNA: TGCGCCAGCAGTGGGCCTGGAGTAGCGGGTCCCCATTCCACAGATACGCAGTATTTT
CDR3: CASSGPGVAGPHSTDTQYF
size: once
J: TRBJ2-3
V: TRBV10-2
D: TRBD2

DNA: TGTGCCACCAGTGGTTCCAGGTCGGGCGAAGATACGCAGTATTTT
CDR3: CATSGSRSGEDTQYF
size: NA
J: TRBJ2-3
V: TRBV24-1
D: NA

DNA: TGCAGTGCTAGAGATTTCACAGACTACGAGCAGTACTTC
CDR3: CSARDFTDYEQYF
size: NA
J: TRBJ2-7
V: TRBV20-1
D: NA

DNA: TGTGCCAGCAGCCAAGACCGTAACAGACAAGAGACCCAGTACTTC
CDR3: CASSQDRNRQETQYF
size: NA
J: TRBJ2-5
V: TRBV3-1
D: NA

DNA: TGTGCCAGCAGTTACAAGCCGGGACAGGGAAGGGATGAGCAGTTCTTC
CDR3: CASSYKPGQGRDEQFF
size: NA
J: TRBJ2-1
V: TRBV6-2/TRBV6-3
D: TRBD1

DNA: TGTGCCAGCAGCCCCGGGACCGCCGCTTATGGCTACACCTTC
CDR3: CASSPGTAAYGYTF
size: NA
J: TRBJ1-2
V: TRBV7-9
D: NA

DNA: TGTGCCAGCAGCCTAACCCTCGACAGAAGAGGTGAGCAGTTCTTC
CDR3: CASSLTLDRRGEQFF
size: NA
J: TRBJ2-1
V: TRBV13
D: NA

DNA: TGTGCCACCAGCATGCCGGGACAGGGGGCCTATACAGATACGCAGTATTTT
CDR3: CATSMPGQGAYTDTQYF
size: NA
J: TRBJ2-3
V: TRBV15
D: TRBD1

DNA: TGTGCCAGCAGTGAAGGTCTTATGAACACTGAAGCTTTCTTT
CDR3: CASSEGLMNTEAFF
size: NA
J: TRBJ1-1
V: TRBV2
D: NA

DNA: TGTGCCAGCAGCTCCCATGACGGACTAGCGGGAGAAGAGACCCAGTACTTC
CDR3: CASSSHDGLAGEETQYF
size: NA
J: TRBJ2-5
V: TRBV7-9
D: TRBD2

DNA: TGTGCCATCAGTGAGGATGAACGGGAAGAACCTCCCTACGAGCAGTACTTC
CDR3: CAISEDEREEPPYEQYF
size: few
J: TRBJ2-7
V: TRBV10-3
D: NA

DNA: TGTGCCATCAGTGAGTCAATGGGGAACACTGAAGCTTTCTTT
CDR3: CAISESMGNTEAFF
size: NA
J: TRBJ1-1
V: TRBV10-3
D: NA

DNA: TGTGCCAGTAGTATTGCGACCGGGTGGGAAGCTTTCTTT
CDR3: CASSIATGWEAFF
size: NA
J: TRBJ1-1
V: TRBV19
D: NA

DNA: TGTGCCAGCAGTTTAAGGGTTGCAGGTTCCCTCTCTGGGGCCAACGTCCTGACTTTC
CDR3: CASSLRVAGSLSGANVLTF
size: NA
J: TRBJ2-6
V: TRBV28
D: NA

DNA: TGTGCCACCAGCCCCCGAGCTAGTCTAGCATACAATGAGCAGTTCTTC
CDR3: CATSPRASLAYNEQFF
size: NA
J: TRBJ2-1
V: TRBV15
D: NA

DNA: TGCGCCAGCAGCCCTGAGACAGGGGGCGCGAATAATTCACCCCTCCACTTT
CDR3: CASSPETGGANNSPLHF
size: NA
J: TRBJ1-6
V: TRBV4-1
D: TRBD1

DNA: TGTGCCATCAGTGAGTCCCCCCTCGGGGACTGGGCCTTATTCTCCTACAATGAGCAGTTCTTC
CDR3: CAISESPLGDWALFSYNEQFF
size: NA
J: TRBJ2-1
V: TRBV10-3
D: NA

DNA: TGCAGTGTCAATGGAAGCGGCTTGTGGGAGACCCAGTACTTC
CDR3: CSVNGSGLWETQYF
size: NA
J: TRBJ2-5
V: TRBV20-1
D: NA

DNA: TGTGCCAGCAGCTACGACCCACTAGCTCTTTATCCCGAGCAGTACTTC
CDR3: CASSYDPLALYPEQYF
size: few
J: TRBJ2-7
V: TRBV11-2
D: NA

DNA: TGCAGCGGACGGGACGGGGAAGCTTTCTTT
CDR3: CSGRDGEAFF
size: NA
J: TRBJ1-1
V: TRBV29-1
D: NA

DNA: TGTGCCAGCAACCGATACAATGAGCAGTTCTTC
CDR3: CASNRYNEQFF
size: few
J: TRBJ2-1
V: TRBV2
D: NA

DNA: TGCAGCGTTTTGGAGGGAGGGAATGGCTACACCTTC
CDR3: CSVLEGGNGYTF
size: NA
J: TRBJ1-2
V: TRBV29-1
D: NA

DNA: TGCGCCAGCAGCCAAGGACAGGGAGGGATCAATCAGCCCCAGCATTTT
CDR3: CASSQGQGGINQPQHF
size: NA
J: TRBJ1-5
V: TRBV4-1
D: TRBD1

DNA: TGTGCCAGTAGTATGAGGTGGGGTAGCAATCAGCCCCAGCATTTT
CDR3: CASSMRWGSNQPQHF
size: NA
J: TRBJ1-5
V: TRBV19
D: NA

DNA: TGCGCCAGCACCAAGACAGGAACCCCTCCCGAGGCCCAGTACTTC
CDR3: CASTKTGTPPEAQYF
size: NA
J: TRBJ2-5
V: TRBV5-1
D: NA

DNA: TGTGCCACCAGCCGCACGGACGGATACTATGGCTACACCTTC
CDR3: CATSRTDGYYGYTF
size: NA
J: TRBJ1-2
V: TRBV15
D: NA

DNA: TGTGCCAGCAGCCAAAGTTACAGAGAGATCTTTGGCTACACCTTC
CDR3: CASSQSYREIFGYTF
size: NA
J: TRBJ1-2
V: TRBV7-2
D: NA

DNA: TGTGCCAGCAGGGCAGGACGCTCTGGGGCCAACGTCCTGACTTTC
CDR3: CASRAGRSGANVLTF
size: few
J: TRBJ2-6
V: TRBV11-2
D: NA

DNA: TGCGCCAGCAGCTTGGAAGAGGGAGGGCCGCCCTACAATGAGCAGTTCTTC
CDR3: CASSLEEGGPPYNEQFF
size: NA
J: TRBJ2-1
V: TRBV5-1
D: TRBD2

DNA: TGTGCCTGGAGGGACTTCTACGAGCAGTACTTC
CDR3: CAWRDFYEQYF
size: NA
J: TRBJ2-7
V: TRBV30
D: NA

DNA: TGTGCCAGCAGACTTACAGGGGACTCCTACGAGCAGTACTTC
CDR3: CASRLTGDSYEQYF
size: NA
J: TRBJ2-7
V: TRBV6-6
D: TRBD1